Listed here are 7 T cell receptor beta chains from one sample, sequenced in a study of blood T cell repertoires in COVID-19. Using immunoSEQ multiplex PCR, the repertoire was profiled, and TCRdb retains in-frame clones only, with some absent. The repertoire has approximately 200,000 clones, about 87% of them found once; the top ten carry over 3.5%. The sequenced sample was PBMCs or T cells enriched from blood (not recorded which). These receptor sequences come from a woman aged 30 to 39 who had been exposed to COVID-19.

The chain couples TRBV5-4 to TRBJ1-6; 7 bases agree with TRBD1. The CDR3 has 16 amino acids. The germline CDR1 and CDR2 sequences are SGHNT and YYREEE (reference sequence). J gave up 0 bases and V 3 bases, and 3 bases lay outside the gene matches. In DNA, the CDR3 is TGTGCCAGCAGCTCGACAGGGAGCTCCTATAATTCACCCCTCCACTTT. Its translation is CASSSTGSSYNSPLHF.

The chain is built from TRBV11-3 and TRBJ1-5, with D possibly being TRBD1 (5 bases). The germline V gene has CDR1 SGHNT and CDR2 YENEEA. The CDR3 totals 17 residues. V lost 7 bases and J lost 0, with 19 bases in between. The CDR3 DNA reads TGTGCCAGCAAGAACGAAGGGGCCGTGTATAGCAATCAGCCCCAGCATTTT. Its translation: CASKNEGAVYSNQPQHF.

This chain joins TRBV4-1 and TRBJ2-1; unclear D gene. This CDR3 is built from 13 residues. Germline lookup yields CDR1 MGHRA and CDR2 YSYEKL. Between the trimmed V and J ends, which lost 4 bases and 4 bases, there was a span of 8 bases. CDR3 nucleotides: TGCGCCAGCAGCCCCCTCCTTTACAATGAGCAGTTCTTC. This codes for CASSPLLYNEQFF.

J is TRBJ2-7 and V is TRBV5-5; 12 nucleotides agree with TRBD2. The germline V gene has CDR1 SGHKS and CDR2 YYEKEE (reference sequence). V lost 0 bases and J lost 3; bases outside the gene matches: 1. The CDR3 has 15 amino acids. The CDR3 region is CASSLGTSGDYEQYF. In DNA form, the CDR3 reads TGTGCCAGCAGCTTGGGGACTAGCGGGGACTACGAGCAGTACTTC.

The chain recombines TRBV3-1 (or the pseudogene TRBV3-2) with TRBJ2-1, with 10 positions matching TRBD1. With V trimmed by 0 bases and J by 6 bases, 5 bases remained unmatched. Germline-derived CDR1 and CDR2 are LGHDT and YNNKEL (reference sequence). The CDR3 has 16 amino acids. CDR3 amino acids: CASSQDSRTGGNEQFF. CDR3 nucleotide sequence: TGTGCCAGCAGCCAAGATTCGAGGACAGGGGGCAATGAGCAGTTCTTC.

The chain links TRBV5-1 to TRBJ1-2; 10 bases are a match to TRBD1. V lost 4 bases, J lost 5 bases, and 5 bases stayed unmatched. The CDR3 covers 14 residues. Germline CDR1 and CDR2: SGHRS and YFSETQ. The CDR3 spells CASSPGTGVYGYTF. CDR3 DNA: TGCGCCAGCAGCCCTGGGACAGGGGTGTATGGCTACACCTTC.

A few counts support this clone. J is TRBJ1-2 and V is TRBV6-6; 7 positions agree with TRBD1. Germline trimming cut 2 bases from V and 0 bases from J; bases unmatched to any gene: 6. The CDR3 is 16 amino acids. The germline CDR1 and CDR2 sequences are MNHNY and SVGAGI (reference sequence). The CDR3 nucleotides read TGTGCCAGCAGTTACCCCGACAGGGCAGCTAACTATGGCTACACCTTC. The encoded protein is CASSYPDRAANYGYTF.